Listed here are 20 T cell receptor beta chains from one sample, sequenced in a study of post-analysis software for immune sequencing data. Notes on the study in general: Comparison of patients with controls showed roughly five TRBV segments more frequent in patients, TRBV5-6, TRBV5-1 and TRBV20-1 among them.

Their antigens remain unidentified. Built from TCR beta cDNA, the libraries had unique molecular identifiers in them. TCRdb re-called the PCR reads through MiXCR, storing one row per CDR3 protein. The sample contains 170,000 or so distinct CDR3 sequences, about 30% of which appear only once. Sequenced input: blood. Receptor source: a girl aged 5-17 years with multiple sclerosis.

This clonotype has just a few counts. A junction boundary mismatches the germline segment, possibly from a read error. The V call is TRBV7-7, the J call TRBJ2-1; tentatively, D is TRBD2 (6 bases). The CDR3 is made up of 13 amino acids. Germline CDR1 is SSHAT and CDR2 is FNYEAQ (reference sequence). The DNA of the CDR3 is TGTGCTAGCAGCCCCCAGGGCGGGGCTGAGCAGTTCTTC. As protein: CASSPQGGAEQFF.

This clonotype has a handful of counts. One junction end disagrees with the germline gene, perhaps due to a read error. J is TRBJ1-1 and V is TRBV5-6; D is unclear. Per germline, CDR1 SGHDT and CDR2 YYEEEE. This CDR3 contains 15 residues. The DNA of the CDR3 is TGTACCAGCAGCCCGATCTTGAGAGGGAGCACTGAAGCTTTCTTT. Protein sequence: CTSSPILRGSTEAFF.

The count of this clonotype is one. This may stem from a read error, because a much larger clone lies one nucleotide away. V is TRBV12-3 or TRBV12-4 and J is TRBJ2-7, with TRBD2 matching 13 bases. Near its end, the DNA agrees better with TRBJ2-1, so the J call may be wrong. The CDR3 totals 15 residues. This CDR3 reads CASSLLAGGEGEQFF. CDR3 nucleotide sequence: TGTGCCAGCAGCCTACTAGCGGGAGGGGAAGGAGAGCAGTTCTTC.

V and J are TRBV7-9 and TRBJ1-2; D may be TRBD1 (5 bases). This CDR3 region has 12 residues. The V gene lost 3 bases and the J gene lost 6 bases, with 8 bases spanning the gap. Germline CDR1 and CDR2: SEHNR and FQNEAQ (reference sequence). In DNA form, the CDR3 reads TGTGCCAGCAGCTTTAGGGACCATGGCTACACCTTC. Protein: CASSFRDHGYTF.

This clonotype was seen at least ten times. V usage is TRBV11-1 and J usage is TRBJ2-7, with 7 positions matching TRBD1. V was clipped by 3 bases and J by 4 bases; unmatched bases: 12. The germline CDR1 and CDR2 sequences are SGHAT and FQDESV (reference sequence). The CDR3 runs to 16 residues. CDR3 DNA: TGTGCCAGCAGCTTCTCCCCGGGACAGCTTTTGTACGAGCAGTACTTC. This codes for CASSFSPGQLLYEQYF. The entire variable domain, with the rest obtained from reference TRBV11-1 and TRBJ2-7, is as follows: EAEVAQSPRYKITEKSQAVAFWCDPISGHATLYWYRQILGQGPELLVQFQDESVVDDSQLPKDRFSAERLKGVDSTLKIQPAELGDSAMYLCASSFSPGQLLYEQYFGPGTRLTVT.

This clonotype came up many times. V and J are TRBV11-2 and TRBJ1-2; no firm D call. Trimming removed 6 bases at V and 5 bases at J, with 13 bases between. Germline loops: CDR1 SGHAT, CDR2 FQNNGV. The CDR3 runs 13 residues. The CDR3 sequence: CASSPAAGYGYTF. The CDR3 coding sequence is TGTGCCAGCAGTCCAGCGGCCGGATATGGCTACACCTTC.

This clonotype was seen more than once but under ten times. This may be a read error: a much more frequent sequence differs by one nucleotide. This chain links TRBV5-1 with TRBJ2-7, with TRBD2 as a possible D gene (6 bases). V was trimmed by 6 bases and J by 6 bases, leaving 13 bases between them. CDR1 is SGHRS, CDR2 YFSETQ, per germline. This CDR3 has 12 amino acids. CDR3 nucleotide sequence: TGCGCCAGCACCGGCGGGACCTGCGAGCAGTACTTC. Encoded protein: CASTGGTCEQYF.

Regarding this clonotype: This sequence may be a read error, since a much larger clone differs from it by one base. The gene calls are TRBV20-1 and TRBJ2-5, with 10 bases fitting TRBD2. The end of the DNA fits TRBJ2-7 better, so the J call may be wrong. Looked up from germline, CDR1 is DFQATT and CDR2 is SNEGSKA (reference sequence). This CDR3 region has 15 residues. The CDR3 is CSARDGLAGDYEQYF. The CDR3 DNA is TGCAGTGCTAGAGATGGGCTAGCGGGAGATTACGAGCAGTACTTC.

In regard to this clonotype: This may stem from a read error, because a much larger clone lies one nucleotide away. V and J are TRBV4-1 and TRBJ2-7; D is perhaps TRBD1 (7 bases). The germline V gene encodes CDR1 MGHRA and CDR2 YSYEKL. The length of the CDR3 is 14 residues. The CDR3 sequence is CTSSPLSTGREQYF. The CDR3 DNA is TGCACCAGCAGCCCCCTTTCGACAGGGAGGGAGCAGTACTTC.

The rearrangement uses TRBV5-1 and TRBJ2-7; D possibly corresponds to TRBD2 (6 bases). The CDR3 runs to 15 residues. CDR1 and CDR2 (germline): SGHRS, YFSETQ. With 4 bases removed from V and 4 bases from J, the gap between germline ends came to 18 bases. In DNA form, the CDR3 reads TGCGCCAGCAGCCCGGCGGGACTGAGAGGTTACGAGCAGTACTTC. As protein: CASSPAGLRGYEQYF.

The rearrangement links TRBV4-2 to TRBJ2-3; 15 bases are shared with TRBD2. J gave up 4 bases and V 3 bases, and 8 bases lay outside the gene matches. The CDR3 is 18 residues long. Germline V lookup: CDR1 LGHNA, CDR2 YNFKEQ. Here the CDR3 reads CASSHSGTSGRLADTQYF. For the CDR3, the DNA is TGTGCCAGCAGCCACTCCGGGACTAGCGGGAGGTTGGCAGATACGCAGTATTTT.

This clonotype was counted once. The chain carries TRBV7-2 and TRBJ2-3; perhaps D is TRBD1 or TRBD2 (5 bases each). CDR1 and CDR2 from the germline V gene are SGHTA and FQGNSA. The CDR3 spans 15 residues. V lost 4 bases and J 0 bases, leaving 11 bases between the germline ends. CDR3 region: CASSWDVSSTDTQYF. CDR3 in DNA: TGTGCCAGCAGCTGGGACGTTTCTAGCACAGATACGCAGTATTTT. The full variable domain, in which reference TRBV7-2 and TRBJ2-3 provide the parts outside the CDR3, is GAGVSQSPSNKVTEKGKDVELRCDPISGHTALYWYRQSLGQGLEFLIYFQGNSAPDKSGLPSDRFSAERTGGSVSTLTIQRTQQEDSAVYLCASSWDVSSTDTQYFGPGTRLTVL.

Concerning this clonotype itself: One end of the junction does not line up with germline, which may come from a read error. J is TRBJ2-3 and V is TRBV5-4; possible D gene TRBD2, 5 bases. The CDR3 is made up of 15 amino acids. Germline V gene sequence: CDR1 SGHNT, CDR2 YYREEE (reference sequence). DNA for the CDR3: TGTGCCAGCCGCTTCGGGATCCCGGGCACAGATACGCAGTATTTT. Amino acids: CASRFGIPGTDTQYF.

About this clonotype itself: A read error may explain this, as a much larger clone is one base away. V is TRBV5-1 and J is TRBJ2-7; 8 nucleotides line up with TRBD1. CDR3 length equals 14 residues. Germline V lookup: CDR1 SGHRS, CDR2 YFSETQ. Trimming took 5 bases from V and 2 from J; bases not matched to a gene: 6. This CDR3 reads CASRSGQEPYEQYF. For the CDR3, the DNA is TGCGCCAGCAGGTCGGGACAGGAACCCTACGAGCAGTACTTC.

V gene TRBV10-3 combines with J gene TRBJ1-3; no definite D call. Germline V gene data show CDR1 as ENHRY and CDR2 as SYGVKD. Between the trimmed V and J ends, which lost 7 bases and 7 bases, there was a span of 17 bases. This CDR3 contains 14 residues. The CDR3 DNA reads as TGTGCCATCACCCCGGTCCTGGGAGCGAACACCATATATTTT. Translating gives CAITPVLGANTIYF.

The chain links TRBV20-1 to TRBJ2-1, with D perhaps assigned TRBD1 or TRBD2 (6 bases each). V was pared by 0 bases and J by 0 bases, with 9 bases between. The CDR3 totals 15 residues. CDR1 and CDR2 from the germline V gene are DFQATT and SNEGSKA (reference sequence). CDR3 in amino acids: CSARERDNSYNEQFF. CDR3 DNA: TGCAGTGCTAGAGAGCGGGACAACTCCTACAATGAGCAGTTCTTC.

The table lists this clonotype with many counts. The chain carries TRBV24-1 and TRBJ2-7, with D possibly being TRBD1 (5 bases). V was trimmed by 3 bases and J by 5 bases, leaving 7 bases between them. This CDR3 comprises 12 residues. Germline lookup yields CDR1 KGHDR and CDR2 SFDVKD. The CDR3 reads CATSDQGNEQYF. The CDR3, as DNA: TGTGCCACCAGTGATCAGGGTAACGAGCAGTACTTC.

A few counts support this clonotype. The chain is built from TRBV14 and TRBJ2-1; the D gene is possibly TRBD2 (5 bases). CDR3 size: 16 residues. Deletions cut 4 bases from V and 5 bases from J, with 18 bases between. Looked up from germline, CDR1 is SGHDN and CDR2 is FVKESK. CDR3: CASSPQGGSGHNEQFF. In nucleotides, the CDR3 is TGTGCCAGCAGCCCCCAAGGTGGGAGCGGCCACAATGAGCAGTTCTTC. The full variable domain, with the rest looked up from reference TRBV14 and TRBJ2-1, is EAGVTQFPSHSVIEKGQTVTLRCDPISGHDNLYWYRRVMGKEIKFLLHFVKESKQDESGMPNNRFLAERTGGTYSTLKVQPAELEDSGVYFCASSPQGGSGHNEQFFGPGTRLTVL.

This clonotype was picked up a small number of times. The chain has TRBV12-3 or TRBV12-4 and TRBJ1-1; 7 positions agree with TRBD1. The CDR3 is 14 residues long. The V and J ends lost 6 bases and 5 bases, in that order; junction bases with no gene match: 9. CDR3 coding DNA: TGTGCCAGCAGCGGGGGACAGCTATGGACTGAAGCTTTCTTT. Translation gives CASSGGQLWTEAFF.

The sample holds a few counts of this clonotype. V usage is TRBV20-1 and J usage is TRBJ1-1; D not resolved. V gave up 5 bases and J gave up 3 bases, with 7 bases separating them. The CDR3 is 11 residues long. Germline assignment: CDR1 DFQATT and CDR2 SNEGSKA (reference sequence). The CDR3 DNA follows: TGCAGTGCTCAGACATACACTGAAGCTTTCTTT. It encodes CSAQTYTEAFF.